The 7 T cell receptor beta chains listed next were all sequenced from one sample in a study of cytomegalovirus exposure and HLA in healthy donors. Primers: 60 Vbeta forward and 13 Jbeta reverse. Libraries were prepared by immunoSEQ multiplex PCR; TCRdb keeps only in-frame clonotypes and omits some of them. The table has over 150,000 clones, about 80% seen once; the top ten hold 0.6% to 0.7%. Source material: PBMCs. The receptors shown here come from a boy aged 10-17 years in good health and CMV-seronegative.

This clone was seen a single time. This rearrangement joins TRBV6-1 to TRBJ1-6; TRBD1 agrees at 11 bases. The CDR3 covers 16 residues. V shed 1 base, J shed 8 bases, and the junction held 4 bases outside the gene matches. Looked up from germline, CDR1 is MNHNS and CDR2 is SASEGT. In nucleotides, the CDR3 is TGTGCCAGCAGTGAAGTCCCGGGACAGGGGGATTCACCCCTCCACTTT. Amino acids: CASSEVPGQGDSPLHF.

The chain recombines TRBV12-5 with TRBJ1-4; the D is unclear. Germline V gene lookup returns CDR1 LGHNT and CDR2 FRNRAP. The V end was cut by 1 base, the J end by 0 bases, with 6 bases between. The CDR3 is 15 residues long. For the CDR3, the DNA is TGTGCTAGTGGTTTGGGGGCTGCAACTAATGAAAAACTGTTTTTT. This translates into CASGLGAATNEKLFF.

V and J are TRBV11-1 and TRBJ2-1; 7 nucleotides align to TRBD2. Per the germline V gene, CDR1 is SGHAT and CDR2 is FQDESV (reference sequence). V shed 5 bases and J 0 bases; nucleotides not matched to a gene: 7. This CDR3 contains 16 residues. DNA of the CDR3: TGTGCCAGCAGCCTTAGAGCGGGGAACTCCTACAATGAGCAGTTCTTC. Its translation: CASSLRAGNSYNEQFF. The full variable domain, rest sourced from reference TRBV11-1 and TRBJ2-1, is EAEVAQSPRYKITEKSQAVAFWCDPISGHATLYWYRQILGQGPELLVQFQDESVVDDSQLPKDRFSAERLKGVDSTLKIQPAELGDSAMYLCASSLRAGNSYNEQFFGPGTRLTVL.

J is TRBJ2-7 and V is TRBV11-3; D may be TRBD1 (5 bases). This CDR3 spans 15 amino acids. V shed 1 base and J shed 2 bases, with 12 bases lying between them. Germline CDR1 SGHNT, CDR2 YENEEA. In DNA, the CDR3 is TGTGCCAGCAGCTTAGGGGCAGGGATTCCCTACGAGCAGTACTTC. Translating it yields CASSLGAGIPYEQYF.

This clone was picked up one time. J is TRBJ2-6 and V is TRBV5-1; D perhaps matches TRBD1 (6 bases). Germline CDR1 is SGHRS and CDR2 is YFSETQ. The V end lost 0 bases, the J end lost 4 bases, and 26 bases lay between the germline ends. CDR3 length equals 21 residues. CDR3 protein: CASSLDGAGAFYLFGANVLTF. CDR3 nucleotide sequence: TGCGCCAGCAGCTTGGATGGGGCAGGGGCCTTTTATTTGTTCGGGGCCAACGTCCTGACTTTC.

The chain couples TRBV27 to TRBJ1-1, with 9 bases that match TRBD1. Germline V gives CDR1 MNHEY, CDR2 SMNVEV (reference sequence). Trimming at V came to 5 bases and at J to 5 bases, leaving 6 bases not matched to a gene. This CDR3 contains 14 residues. CDR3 amino acids: CASSVTGGMTEAFF. The CDR3 nucleotides are TGTGCCAGCAGTGTGACAGGGGGTATGACTGAAGCTTTCTTT.

The chain is built from TRBV29-1 and TRBJ1-1, with a possible D match to TRBD1 (5 bases). The germline gives CDR1 SQVTM, CDR2 ANQGSEA. The CDR3 runs to 12 residues. V was trimmed by 2 bases and J by 1 base, leaving 5 bases between them. CDR3 amino acids: CSVERGNTEAFF. The CDR3 nucleotides are TGCAGCGTTGAAAGGGGGAACACTGAAGCTTTCTTT.